This T cell receptor beta chain stems from a study of cytomegalovirus exposure and HLA in healthy donors. Study details: Some 85 million unique TCRs, all from HLA-typed donors, were included in an early release of the data.

60 Vbeta and 13 Jbeta primers were used in PCR. Using immunoSEQ multiplex PCR, the repertoire was profiled, and TCRdb retains in-frame clones only, with some absent. The data hold 130,000 or so clones, with around two thirds observed a single time. The germline V and J ends were trimmed by 2 bases and 0 bases, with 8 bases remaining between them. This CDR3 spans 15 amino acids. The germline V gene encodes CDR1 MNHEY and CDR2 SMNVEV (reference sequence). The specimen sequenced was PBMCs. The sequence was collected from a male donor in good health and CMV-seronegative. The gene calls are TRBV27 and TRBJ1-3; a weak D match, TRBD1 (5 bases). CDR3 bases: TGTGCCAGCAGTTTAGGGACTAACTCTGGAAACACCATATATTTT. It is translated as CASSLGTNSGNTIYF.